A selection of T cell receptor beta chains follows, all from one sample in a study of naive and memory T cell subsets. MiXCR, run by TCRdb on the 5' RACE reads, gives a single entry per CDR3 protein. Of more than 60,000 distinct CDR3 sequences in the sample, more than 6% are singletons; the top ten hold 15% to 20%. The receptors were gathered from a female donor in good health. Each CDR3 is given with its conserved first and last residue. The D gene is left open where the match is weak. The size field is filled for only some rows; it gives once, few, many or a size class.

D gene	V gene	clone size	J gene	CDR3 protein	CDR3 DNA
TRBD1	TRBV27	many	TRBJ1-5	CASSLSGWTGGLQPQHF	TGTGCCAGCAGTTTAAGTGGTTGGACAGGGGGTTTGCAGCCCCAGCATTTT
-	TRBV28	many	TRBJ2-2	CASRKEGSLNAGELFF	TGTGCCAGCAGAAAGGAGGGGTCCCTTAATGCCGGGGAGCTGTTTTTT
TRBD2	TRBV6-5	many	TRBJ2-3	CASSNPKSSGTDTQYF	TGTGCCAGCAGTAACCCCAAGTCTAGCGGAACAGATACGCAGTATTTT
TRBD1	TRBV10-3	-	TRBJ2-7	CAISGRQGAYEQYF	TGTGCCATCAGTGGACGACAGGGTGCCTACGAGCAGTACTTC
TRBD2	TRBV3-1	-	TRBJ2-1	CASSPPREVASGYNEQFF	TGTGCCAGCAGCCCTCCCCGGGAGGTAGCTAGCGGGTACAATGAGCAGTTCTTC
TRBD1	TRBV28	few	TRBJ2-7	CASGTSRDRRSYEQYF	TGTGCCAGCGGCACCAGCCGGGACAGACGCTCCTACGAGCAGTACTTC
-	TRBV6-5	many	TRBJ1-2	CASSPGRGRGYTF	TGTGCCAGCAGCCCCGGGCGGGGTAGGGGCTACACCTTC
TRBD2	TRBV6-5	many	TRBJ2-1	CASSYSEREVGYNEQFF	TGTGCCAGCAGTTATTCCGAGCGGGAGGTCGGATACAATGAGCAGTTCTTC
-	TRBV5-1	-	TRBJ2-7	CASSFLTGEYEQYF	TGCGCCAGCAGCTTTTTGACAGGCGAGTACGAGCAGTACTTC
TRBD2	TRBV7-2	many	TRBJ2-1	CASSLVLAGPNEQFF	TGTGCCAGCAGCTTAGTTTTAGCGGGACCTAATGAGCAGTTCTTC
-	TRBV30	many	TRBJ1-6	CAWMRSYNSPLHF	TGTGCCTGGATGCGCTCCTATAATTCACCCCTCCACTTT
-	TRBV7-2	-	TRBJ1-2	CASSFDRFNYGYTF	TGTGCCAGCAGCTTCGACAGGTTCAACTATGGCTACACCTTC
-	TRBV12-3/TRBV12-4	few	TRBJ2-1	CASSLYGRGNNEQFF	TGTGCCAGCAGTTTATATGGCAGGGGAAACAATGAGCAGTTCTTC
TRBD1	TRBV6-5	few	TRBJ1-1	CASTWEGAKNTEAFF	TGTGCCAGCACGTGGGAGGGGGCGAAGAACACTGAAGCTTTCTTT
TRBD1	TRBV12-3/TRBV12-4	many	TRBJ1-5	CASSRQGYQPQHF	TGTGCCAGCAGCAGACAGGGGTATCAGCCCCAGCATTTT
-	TRBV18	-	TRBJ2-7	CASSPTGTDRPSYEQYF	TGTGCCAGCTCACCAACCGGGACCGACCGACCTTCCTACGAGCAGTACTTC
-	TRBV28	many	TRBJ1-2	CASSQPSYGYTF	TGTGCCAGCAGTCAACCAAGCTATGGCTACACCTTC
-	TRBV6-5	few	TRBJ1-6	CASSYLDSNSPLHF	TGTGCCAGCAGTTACTTGGACAGTAATTCACCCCTCCACTTT
-	TRBV12-3/TRBV12-4	many	TRBJ1-6	CASSENSPLHF	TGTGCCAGCAGTGAAAATTCACCCCTCCACTTT
-	TRBV7-2	few	TRBJ1-6	CASSLGVGEDNSPLHF	TGTGCCAGCAGCTTAGGCGTAGGGGAGGATAATTCACCCCTCCACTTT
-	TRBV20-1	many	TRBJ1-1	CSARQTSMNTEAFF	TGCAGTGCTCGACAGACCTCTATGAACACTGAAGCTTTCTTT
-	TRBV7-9	many	TRBJ1-1	CASSPRTSVAEAFF	TGTGCCAGCAGCCCAAGGACATCAGTCGCTGAAGCTTTCTTT
TRBD1	TRBV28	many	TRBJ2-3	CASSSTGGSTDTQYF	TGTGCCAGCAGTTCCACAGGGGGCAGCACAGATACGCAGTATTTT
TRBD2	TRBV10-3	few	TRBJ2-2	CAISDPGLAEHANTGELFF	TGTGCCATCAGTGACCCGGGACTAGCGGAACACGCGAACACCGGGGAGCTGTTTTTT
TRBD2	TRBV28	few	TRBJ2-7	CASSWLAGAYEQYF	TGTGCCAGCAGTTGGTTAGCGGGGGCCTACGAGCAGTACTTC
TRBD1	TRBV11-2	few	TRBJ1-1	CASSFARTGGTEAFF	TGTGCCAGCAGCTTCGCGAGGACAGGGGGGACTGAAGCTTTCTTT
-	TRBV18	many	TRBJ1-2	CASSPRGAINYGYTF	TGTGCCAGCTCACCACGGGGGGCGATTAACTATGGCTACACCTTC
-	TRBV5-1	few	TRBJ2-5	CASSLVPGPEGTQYF	TGCGCCAGCAGCTTGGTTCCCGGACCTGAGGGGACCCAGTACTTC
-	TRBV29-1	many	TRBJ2-1	CSVDPTRSYNEQFF	TGCAGCGTTGACCCGACCAGAAGCTACAATGAGCAGTTCTTC
TRBD1	TRBV2	many	TRBJ2-1	CASSEPQGARANEQFF	TGTGCCAGCAGTGAACCCCAGGGGGCAAGGGCCAATGAGCAGTTCTTC
TRBD1	TRBV11-2	few	TRBJ2-6	CASSSRGQGAGANVLTF	TGTGCCAGCAGCTCCCGGGGACAGGGTGCTGGGGCCAACGTCCTGACTTTC
-	TRBV5-4	few	TRBJ1-1	CASSLERFSMNTEAFF	TGTGCCAGCAGCTTGGAGAGGTTCTCAATGAACACTGAAGCTTTCTTT